Shown below are 3 T cell receptor beta chains from a single sample sequenced in a study of beta chain features in type 1 diabetes. The study reverse transcribed the entire isolated RNA, so it sequenced expressed TCRB transcripts. The protocol was immunoSEQ multiplex PCR, while the TCRdb copy is restricted to in-frame clones and leaves out a portion. This table holds 200,000 to 250,000 clones, 12% to 15% found once. Sequencing was carried out using naive CD4+ T cells from blood. The receptors were gathered from a woman aged 35 to 49 in good health.

This chain links TRBV11-2 with TRBJ1-2, with D perhaps matching TRBD1 (6 bases). Germline V gene sequence: CDR1 SGHAT, CDR2 FQNNGV. Trimming pared 4 bases from V and 2 bases from J, leaving 20 bases between. This CDR3 has 17 residues. The CDR3 is CASSSYQGSLSNYGYTF. The DNA of the CDR3 is TGTGCCAGCAGCTCCTACCAGGGGTCCCTATCCAACTATGGCTACACCTTC. The variable domain in full, with the rest retrieved from reference TRBV11-2 and TRBJ1-2, is EAGVAQSPRYKIIEKRQSVAFWCNPISGHATLYWYQQILGQGPKLLIQFQNNGVVDDSQLPKDRFSAERLKGVDSTLKIQPAKLEDSAVYLCASSSYQGSLSNYGYTFGSGTRLTVV.

This clone was detected only a few times. The chain recombines TRBV6-5 with TRBJ2-7; 9 bases are shared with TRBD1. There are 14 residues in the CDR3. Germline-derived CDR1 and CDR2 are MNHEY and SVGAGI. Losses at the gene ends were 7 bases for V and 3 bases for J; bases not matched to a gene: 7. Here the CDR3 DNA reads TGTGCCAGCAAGGGGGGACAGGGCCGCTACGAGCAGTACTTC. Encoded protein: CASKGGQGRYEQYF.

The J gene is TRBJ2-5, the V gene TRBV5-1, with D maybe TRBD2 (5 bases). V dropped 2 bases and J dropped 1 base, with 9 bases sitting between them. Germline assignment: CDR1 SGHRS and CDR2 YFSETQ. This CDR3 has 14 residues. The CDR3 here is CASSFGSGQETQYF. CDR3 DNA sequence: TGCGCCAGCAGCTTCGGAAGCGGCCAAGAGACCCAGTACTTC.